This TCR beta chain was observed in a study of CD8 T cells in ankylosing spondylitis. Study-wide results and caveats: Previously reported in reactive arthritis synovial fluid and blood were some of the motif variants.

About this clonotype: The antigen remains unidentified.

Looked up from germline, CDR1 is MDHEN and CDR2 is SYDVKM. The trim removed 1 base at V and 3 bases at J, leaving 12 bases unmatched. The CDR3 is 18 amino acids. TCRdb redid the calling of the 5' RACE reads with MiXCR, one entry per CDR3 protein. The repertoire holds some 240,000 distinct CDR3 sequences, with about 24% as singletons. The TCR comes from a male donor with ankylosing spondylitis or in good health (not recorded which). Sequencing input: blood, either unsorted or a sorted T cell fraction (not recorded which). J is TRBJ2-5 and V is TRBV28, with 9 positions matching TRBD2. As DNA, the CDR3 is TGTGCCAGCAGTTTATTGCTCCCTAGCGGGGCCCCCGAAGAGACCCAGTACTTC. Translation gives CASSLLLPSGAPEETQYF. The whole variable domain, filled in from reference TRBV28 and TRBJ2-5, reads DVKVTQSSRYLVKRTGEKVFLECVQDMDHENMFWYRQDPGLGLRLIYFSYDVKMKEKGDIPEGYSVSREKKERFSLILESASTNQTSMYLCASSLLLPSGAPEETQYFGPGTRLLVL.